The next 13 T cell receptor beta chains were all read from a single sample in a study of shared clonotypes between healthy human individuals. The data were produced by immunoSEQ multiplex PCR, yet TCRdb's version contains in-frame clones alone and is incomplete. In the table there are around 510,000 clones, 90% to 96% of which are singletons. The sequenced material came from naive CD4+ T cells sorted from blood. Subset in this sample: CD45RA+ positively selected. These receptors were taken from a woman aged 25 to 39 in good health.

V usage is TRBV6-6 and J usage is TRBJ2-7; D ambiguous. The CDR3 loop spans 14 amino acids. Germline CDR1 reads MNHNY; CDR2 reads SVGAGI (reference sequence). The ends were cut back, 5 bases at V and 12 bases at J, with 23 bases in the middle. The DNA of the CDR3 is TGTGCCAGCAGTCCCGCCAGCACTTCGCCTGGTCGGTACTTC. It translates to CASSPASTSPGRYF.

This clone was recorded once. This chain links TRBV5-1 with TRBJ2-1; no reliable D call. From germline, CDR1 is SGHRS and CDR2 YFSETQ. The CDR3 sequence is 15 residues long. The germline V and J ends were trimmed by 5 bases and 6 bases, with 18 bases remaining between them. CDR3 nucleotide sequence: TGCGCCAGCAGGGAAGGAGTAACAACCTTCAATGAGCAGTTCTTC. Translated: CASREGVTTFNEQFF. The whole variable domain, filled in from reference TRBV5-1 and TRBJ2-1, reads KAGVTQTPRYLIKTRGQQVTLSCSPISGHRSVSWYQQTPGQGLQFLFEYFSETQRNKGNFPGRFSGRQFSNSRSEMNVSTLELGDSALYLCASREGVTTFNEQFFGPGTRLTVL.

This sequence joins TRBV5-1 and TRBJ2-7, with no clear D. CDR1 and CDR2 (germline): SGHRS, YFSETQ. The CDR3 is 14 amino acids. The ends were cut back, 4 bases at V and 0 bases at J, with 11 bases in the middle. The DNA of the CDR3 is TGCGCCAGCAGCCCGCGGCCTACCTCCTACGAGCAGTACTTC. As protein: CASSPRPTSYEQYF.

The chain employs TRBV27 and TRBJ2-5, with D uncertain. This CDR3 contains 15 residues. V was shortened by 4 bases and J by 4 bases, with 16 bases between the two germline ends. The V gene's germline CDR1 is MNHEY and CDR2 SMNVEV (reference sequence). CDR3 in amino acids: CASSSKGLVPETQYF. Written as DNA, the CDR3 is TGTGCCAGCAGTTCGAAGGGTCTCGTCCCAGAGACCCAGTACTTC.

In this sample, this clone turned up once. The chain links TRBV2 to TRBJ1-4, with D possibly being TRBD1 (6 bases). Between the trimmed V and J ends, which lost 7 bases and 2 bases, there was a span of 14 bases. Germline CDR1 and CDR2: SNHLY and FYNNEI. There are 15 residues in the CDR3. The CDR3 DNA sequence: TGTGCCAGCAAGGTCAGGGGTACTACTAATGAAAAACTGTTTTTT. Amino acid sequence: CASKVRGTTNEKLFF. Drawing the rest from reference TRBV2 and TRBJ1-4, the complete variable domain is EPEVTQTPSHQVTQMGQEVILRCVPISNHLYFYWYRQILGQKVEFLVSFYNNEISEKSEIFDDQFSVERPDGSNFTLKIRSTKLEDSAMYFCASKVRGTTNEKLFFGSGTQLSVL.

The chain couples TRBV27 to TRBJ1-1, with D possibly TRBD1 on 5 matching bases. The CDR3 runs 16 residues. Trimming removed 3 bases from V and 4 bases from J, with 18 bases in between. Germline V gives CDR1 MNHEY, CDR2 SMNVEV (reference sequence). The CDR3 here is CASSLSFRGRGTEAFF. The CDR3 DNA sequence: TGTGCCAGCAGTTTGAGTTTCCGGGGAAGGGGCACTGAAGCTTTCTTT.

This chain uses TRBV13 with TRBJ2-1, with TRBD2 matching 9 bases. V lost 2 bases to trimming and J lost 6 bases; unmatched junction nucleotides: 2. Germline loops: CDR1 PRHDT, CDR2 FYEKMQ (reference sequence). The length of the CDR3 is 14 residues. The CDR3 protein is CASSLLAGVNEQFF. The CDR3 DNA follows: TGTGCCAGCAGCTTATTAGCGGGGGTCAATGAGCAGTTCTTC.

CDR3 bases: TGTGCAATGTGGGGCTGGGACTATGGCTACACCTTC. Translated: CAMWGWDYGYTF. The rearrangement uses TRBV28 and TRBJ1-2, with D possibly TRBD1 on 5 matching bases. The CDR3 loop spans 12 amino acids. Germline V gives CDR1 MDHEN, CDR2 SYDVKM.

The CDR3 loop is CASSPSASRDQPQHF. CDR3 nucleotides: TGTGCCAGCTCACCATCGGCCAGCAGGGATCAGCCCCAGCATTTT. The chain links TRBV18 to TRBJ1-5; D perhaps matches TRBD1 (5 bases). V lost 2 bases and J 5 bases, leaving 13 bases between the germline ends. Per the germline V gene, CDR1 is KGHSH and CDR2 is LQKENI. CDR3 size: 15 residues.

This rearrangement joins TRBV9 to TRBJ2-1; 8 positions agree with TRBD1. CDR1 and CDR2 (germline): SGDLS, YYNGEE. The CDR3 spans 16 residues. Unmatched junction bases numbered 10, after V lost 0 bases and J lost 8 bases. The CDR3 spells CASSVAPQGAVDEQFF. In nucleotides, the CDR3 is TGTGCCAGCAGCGTAGCGCCGCAGGGGGCCGTCGATGAGCAGTTCTTC.

The CDR3 region has the DNA TGTGCCACCAGCTCACGGCCGACTACTGGAACCTACGAGCAGTACTTC. Its protein product is CATSSRPTTGTYEQYF. The chain recombines TRBV15 with TRBJ2-7, with a possible D match to TRBD2 (5 bases). CDR1 is LNHNV and CDR2 is YYDKDF in the germline V gene (reference sequence). Trimming stripped 5 bases from V and 2 bases from J, with 19 bases between. This CDR3 has 16 residues.

The V call is TRBV6-5, the J call TRBJ2-2; 8 bases fit TRBD2. Trimming took 8 bases from V and 5 from J; bases not matched to a gene: 4. The CDR3 runs to 13 residues. CDR1 is MNHEY, CDR2 SVGAGI, per germline. The CDR3 is CASAGRVTGELFF. The CDR3 DNA is TGTGCCAGCGCCGGGAGGGTAACCGGGGAGCTGTTTTTT.

This clone occurred once. This chain joins TRBV5-1 and TRBJ1-2, with D maybe TRBD1 (6 bases). The V end lost 3 bases, the J end lost 0 bases, and 15 bases lay between the germline ends. The CDR3 sequence is 16 residues long. The germline gives CDR1 SGHRS, CDR2 YFSETQ. The chain's CDR3 is CASSSDPDRTNYGYTF. The CDR3 DNA reads TGCGCCAGCAGCTCCGATCCGGACAGAACTAACTATGGCTACACCTTC.